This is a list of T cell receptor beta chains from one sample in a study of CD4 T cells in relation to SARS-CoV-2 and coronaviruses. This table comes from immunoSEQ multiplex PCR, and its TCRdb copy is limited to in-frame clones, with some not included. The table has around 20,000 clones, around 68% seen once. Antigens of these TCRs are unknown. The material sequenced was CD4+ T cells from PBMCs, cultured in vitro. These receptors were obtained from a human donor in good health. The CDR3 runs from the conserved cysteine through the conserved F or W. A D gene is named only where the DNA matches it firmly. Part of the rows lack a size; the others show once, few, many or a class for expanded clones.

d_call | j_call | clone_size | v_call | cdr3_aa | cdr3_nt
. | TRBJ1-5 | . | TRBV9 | CASGTGLSQPQHF | TGTGCCAGCGGAACAGGGCTCAGTCAGCCCCAGCATTTT
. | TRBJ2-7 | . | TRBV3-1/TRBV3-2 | CASSQDRSGPSSYEQYF | TGTGCCAGCAGCCAAGATCGGTCCGGGCCGAGCTCCTACGAGCAGTACTTC
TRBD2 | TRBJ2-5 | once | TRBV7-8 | CASSSGLAGGSPIEETQYF | TGTGCCAGCAGCAGCGGACTAGCGGGGGGCTCCCCTATTGAAGAGACCCAGTACTTC
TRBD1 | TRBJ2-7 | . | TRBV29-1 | CSASGQGAYEQYF | TGCAGCGCGTCGGGACAGGGGGCCTACGAGCAGTACTTC
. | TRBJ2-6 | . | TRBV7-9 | CASKQWRGVVANVLTF | TGTGCCAGCAAACAGTGGAGGGGCGTTGTGGCCAACGTCCTGACTTTC
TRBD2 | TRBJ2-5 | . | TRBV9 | CASSAFTVAGGGETQYF | TGTGCCAGCAGCGCCTTCACCGTGGCGGGGGGCGGTGAGACCCAGTACTTC
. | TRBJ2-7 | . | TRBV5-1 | CASSRTEAYEQYF | TGCGCCAGCAGCCGGACAGAAGCCTACGAGCAGTACTTC
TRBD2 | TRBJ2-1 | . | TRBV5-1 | CASSLGLAGGGAGSYNEQFF | TGCGCCAGCAGCTTGGGACTAGCGGGAGGGGGGGCTGGCTCCTACAATGAGCAGTTCTTC
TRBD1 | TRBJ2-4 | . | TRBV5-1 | CASSQGAWNIQYF | TGCGCCAGTTCACAGGGGGCTTGGAACATTCAGTACTTC
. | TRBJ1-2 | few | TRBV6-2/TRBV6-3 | CASSLGTYGYTF | TGTGCCAGCAGTCTGGGTACCTATGGCTACACCTTC
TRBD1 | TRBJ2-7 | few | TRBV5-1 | CASSSGTANGEQYF | TGCGCCAGCAGCTCCGGGACAGCCAATGGCGAGCAGTACTTC
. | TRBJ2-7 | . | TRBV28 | CASRVGRNYEQYF | TGTGCCAGCCGCGTAGGGAGGAACTACGAGCAGTACTTC
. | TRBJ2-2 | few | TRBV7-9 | CASSWDNRNTGELFF | TGTGCCAGCAGCTGGGACAATAGGAACACCGGGGAGCTGTTTTTT
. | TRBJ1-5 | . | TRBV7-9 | CASSLGLERGPQHF | TGTGCCAGCAGCTTAGGGTTAGAAAGAGGGCCCCAGCATTTT
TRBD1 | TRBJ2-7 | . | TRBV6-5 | CASSRQGSGLLEQYF | TGTGCCAGCAGCCGACAGGGTTCAGGCCTCCTCGAGCAGTACTTC
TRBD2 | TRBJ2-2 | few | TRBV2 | CASRDRDAGAGELFF | TGTGCCAGCAGGGACCGGGACGCGGGGGCCGGGGAGCTGTTTTTT
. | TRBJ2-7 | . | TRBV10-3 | CAITAQQGYEQYF | TGTGCCATCACGGCCCAACAGGGCTACGAGCAGTACTTC